The 21 T cell receptor beta chains below were found in one sample sequenced in a study of blood T cell repertoires in COVID-19. Generated by immunoSEQ multiplex PCR, the TCRdb table keeps only in-frame clones and is missing some. Of about 190,000 clones listed, less than 85% are singletons. The specimen sequenced was peripheral blood. All receptors derive from a woman aged 45-65 years with acute or convalescent COVID-19.

The chain has TRBV20-1 and TRBJ1-1; no clear D. Germline CDR1 is DFQATT and CDR2 is SNEGSKA (reference sequence). The ends were cut back, 3 bases at V and 0 bases at J, with 2 bases in the middle. This CDR3 has 11 residues. The CDR3 is CSASMNTEAFF. In nucleotides, the CDR3 is TGCAGTGCTAGCATGAACACTGAAGCTTTCTTT.

V is TRBV2 and J is TRBJ1-3; weak D call: TRBD1 (6 bases). Germline loops: CDR1 SNHLY, CDR2 FYNNEI. V was clipped by 2 bases and J by 1 base, with 12 bases between them. CDR3 length: 16 amino acids. CDR3 in DNA: TGTGCCAGCAGTGAATGGCAGGGGTTTTCTGGAAACACCATATATTTT. Amino acid sequence: CASSEWQGFSGNTIYF. The complete variable domain, with remaining parts taken from reference TRBV2 and TRBJ1-3, reads EPEVTQTPSHQVTQMGQEVILRCVPISNHLYFYWYRQILGQKVEFLVSFYNNEISEKSEIFDDQFSVERPDGSNFTLKIRSTKLEDSAMYFCASSEWQGFSGNTIYFGEGSWLTVV.

CDR3 bases: TGTGCCAGCAGTTTGTCCGCGACAGGGAGGCAGCCCCAGCATTTT. It translates to CASSLSATGRQPQHF. The chain has TRBV6-2 or TRBV6-3 and TRBJ1-5; 7 bases are a match to TRBD1. There are 15 residues in the CDR3. Germline V gene lookup returns CDR1 MNHEY and CDR2 SVGEGT. The V and J ends lost 4 bases and 7 bases, in that order; junction bases with no gene match: 10.

The chain carries TRBV2 and TRBJ1-6, with 11 bases matching TRBD1. The CDR3 covers 14 residues. Germline V CDR1 and CDR2: SNHLY, FYNNEI. The junction had 2 bases not matched to a gene; V was cut back by 6 bases and J by 7 bases. The CDR3 is CASRGTGGNSPLHF. The DNA of the CDR3 is TGTGCCAGCAGGGGGACAGGGGGGAATTCACCCCTCCACTTT. The full variable domain, in which reference TRBV2 and TRBJ1-6 provide the parts outside the CDR3, is EPEVTQTPSHQVTQMGQEVILRCVPISNHLYFYWYRQILGQKVEFLVSFYNNEISEKSEIFDDQFSVERPDGSNFTLKIRSTKLEDSAMYFCASRGTGGNSPLHFGNGTRLTVT.

The chain couples TRBV9 to TRBJ2-3, with D tentatively TRBD2 (5 bases). Per germline, CDR1 SGDLS and CDR2 YYNGEE. V lost 0 bases, J lost 4 bases, and 9 bases lay in between. This CDR3 spans 14 amino acids. DNA for the CDR3: TGTGCCAGCAGCGTAGGTACTAGACCAGATACGCAGTATTTT. Protein: CASSVGTRPDTQYF. The full variable domain, with the rest looked up from reference TRBV9 and TRBJ2-3, is DSGVTQTPKHLITATGQRVTLRCSPRSGDLSVYWYQQSLDQGLQFLIQYYNGEERAKGNILERFSAQQFPDLHSELNLSSLELGDSALYFCASSVGTRPDTQYFGPGTRLTVL.

V gene TRBV5-1 combines with J gene TRBJ2-3, with 10 nucleotides matching TRBD1. V lost 4 bases to trimming and J lost 0 bases; unmatched junction nucleotides: 2. Germline V gene data show CDR1 as SGHRS and CDR2 as YFSETQ. This CDR3 spans 15 amino acids. DNA for the CDR3: TGCGCCAGCAGCGCGGGACAGGGGAGCACAGATACGCAGTATTTT. Amino acid sequence: CASSAGQGSTDTQYF.

This clone came up a few times. This chain links TRBV14 with TRBJ1-1; 7 bases agree with TRBD1. The ends lost 1 base at V and 6 bases at J; junction bases unmatched: 8. The CDR3 sequence is 15 residues long. Germline V CDR1 and CDR2: SGHDN, FVKESK. CDR3 in DNA: TGTGCCAGCAGCCAAGGGAGGACAGGAGGGGCTGAAGCTTTCTTT. Protein sequence: CASSQGRTGGAEAFF.

The chain carries TRBV9 and TRBJ2-4; 8 bases line up with TRBD1. Trimming cost V 3 bases and J 5 bases; bases outside gene matches: 16. The germline V gene encodes CDR1 SGDLS and CDR2 YYNGEE. The CDR3 spans 18 residues. CDR3: CASSGGPGTGTGQNIQYF. For the CDR3, the DNA is TGTGCCAGCAGCGGGGGGCCCGGGACAGGAACGGGTCAAAACATTCAGTACTTC.

The chain carries TRBV6-5 and TRBJ1-2, with 7 positions matching TRBD1. Germline CDR1 reads MNHEY; CDR2 reads SVGAGI. The CDR3 runs to 12 residues. V dropped 6 bases and J dropped 8; count of bases not matched to a gene: 6. Here the CDR3 reads CASRTGRRGYTF. The CDR3 DNA is TGTGCCAGCAGGACAGGGAGAAGGGGCTACACCTTC.

The chain has TRBV18 and TRBJ1-5; TRBD1 is a possible D gene (5 bases). The V end lost 6 bases, the J end lost 4 bases, and 16 bases lay between the germline ends. This CDR3 spans 15 amino acids. CDR1 is KGHSH and CDR2 is LQKENI in the germline V gene. The CDR3, as DNA: TGTGCCAGCTCTCCCGGGGGGGGGTGGAATCAGCCCCAGCATTTT. Its translation: CASSPGGGWNQPQHF.

This clone came up a few times. V gene TRBV12-5 combines with J gene TRBJ1-1, with TRBD1 as a possible D gene (6 bases). V lost 9 bases and J lost 0, with 11 bases in between. This CDR3 region has 13 residues. Looked up from germline, CDR1 is LGHNT and CDR2 is FRNRAP. CDR3 sequence reads: CASQGNMNTEAFF. CDR3 nucleotide sequence: TGTGCTAGCCAGGGGAATATGAACACTGAAGCTTTCTTT.

The chain uses TRBV6-5 and TRBJ1-5; D unclear. Germline assignment: CDR1 MNHEY and CDR2 SVGAGI. The CDR3 contains 13 residues. Trimming took 2 bases from V and 5 from J, leaving 7 bases between them. The CDR3 DNA sequence: TGTGCCAGCAGTTACCGGGGAGATCAGCCCCAGCATTTT. This codes for CASSYRGDQPQHF.

In its sample, this clone was seen many times. V gene TRBV6-5 combines with J gene TRBJ1-5; TRBD1 might be the D (6 bases). V was pared by 0 bases and J by 2 bases, with 8 bases between. CDR1 is MNHEY and CDR2 is SVGAGI in the germline V gene. The CDR3 loop spans 15 amino acids. In nucleotides, the CDR3 is TGTGCCAGCAGTTACTCGAACAGGGGCAATCAGCCCCAGCATTTT. Protein: CASSYSNRGNQPQHF.

This rearrangement joins TRBV6-5 to TRBJ1-2; 10 nucleotides match TRBD1. V lost 0 bases to trimming and J lost 8 bases; unmatched junction nucleotides: 3. Germline V gene lookup returns CDR1 MNHEY and CDR2 SVGAGI. The CDR3 runs to 14 residues. The CDR3 region is CASSYSGQGGGYTF. As DNA, the CDR3 is TGTGCCAGCAGTTACTCAGGACAGGGGGGAGGCTACACCTTC.

CDR3 nucleotides: TGTGCCAGCAGCTTGGGACAGGATAGCTCCTACGAGCAGTACTTC. The encoded protein is CASSLGQDSSYEQYF. This chain joins TRBV5-6 and TRBJ2-7; a weak D match, TRBD1 (6 bases). Deletions cut 0 bases from V and 0 bases from J, with 10 bases between. The CDR3 loop spans 15 amino acids. CDR1 is SGHDT, CDR2 YYEEEE, per germline.

The rearrangement links TRBV28 to TRBJ2-7; 11 bases are shared with TRBD2. Unmatched junction bases numbered 10, after V lost 5 bases and J lost 1 base. Germline CDR1 reads MDHEN; CDR2 reads SYDVKM. This CDR3 spans 17 amino acids. Here the CDR3 reads CASSRLAGGPSSYEQYF. CDR3 coding DNA: TGTGCCAGCAGTCGGCTAGCGGGAGGACCCTCATCCTACGAGCAGTACTTC.

The chain combines TRBV4-1 with TRBJ2-1; 8 bases fit TRBD1. The CDR3 runs to 16 residues. V was pared by 2 bases and J by 0 bases, with 3 bases of the junction left unmatched. Germline CDR1 reads MGHRA; CDR2 reads YSYEKL. The CDR3 loop reads CASSQLGQGSYNEQFF. The CDR3 nucleotides read TGCGCCAGCAGCCAACTTGGACAGGGCTCCTACAATGAGCAGTTCTTC.

For this clone: Other DNA sequences in the sample encode the same CDR3. This rearrangement joins TRBV5-5 to TRBJ2-7, with TRBD2 matching 9 bases. The CDR3 has 15 amino acids. Germline CDR1 and CDR2: SGHKS and YYEKEE (reference sequence). V gave up 1 base and J gave up 2 bases; unmatched junction bases: 4. As DNA, the CDR3 is TGTGCCAGCAGCTTGTTTAGCGGGGGAACCTACGAGCAGTACTTC. Its protein product is CASSLFSGGTYEQYF.

As for this clone: Within the sample, other DNA sequences also encode this same CDR3. The CDR3 loop reads CSASSYEQYF. The CDR3 coding sequence is TGCAGTGCCTCTTCTTACGAGCAGTACTTC. The chain employs TRBV20-1 and TRBJ2-7; no reliable D call. CDR1 DFQATT and CDR2 SNEGSKA come from the germline V gene (reference sequence). V was pared by 6 bases and J by 4 bases, with 7 bases between. The CDR3 extends over 10 amino acids.

This clone was counted at least ten times. V usage is TRBV15 and J usage is TRBJ1-2; D is undetermined. V was trimmed by 6 bases and J by 4 bases, leaving 12 bases between them. The CDR3 length is 13 residues. CDR1 and CDR2 (germline): LNHNV, YYDKDF (reference sequence). This CDR3 is CATSTGRGYGYTF. As DNA, the CDR3 is TGTGCCACCAGTACGGGCCGGGGCTATGGCTACACCTTC.

The table lists this clone with a few counts. This chain connects TRBV27 to TRBJ1-6, with a tentative D call TRBD1 (6 bases). Germline-derived CDR1 and CDR2 are MNHEY and SMNVEV (reference sequence). The CDR3 is made up of 15 amino acids. Trimming removed 3 bases at V and 9 bases at J, with 15 bases between. CDR3 region: CASSFRGGLSSPLHF. The CDR3 region has the DNA TGTGCCAGCAGTTTCAGGGGCGGCCTTAGTTCACCCCTCCACTTT.